This T cell receptor beta chain was captured by sequencing in a study of cytomegalovirus exposure and HLA in healthy donors. Use of 60 Vbeta and 13 Jbeta primers characterized the PCR. Repertoires were generated with immunoSEQ multiplex PCR, while TCRdb's copy carries only in-frame clones and drops some. The sample records some 180,000 clones, roughly 80% being singletons. The germline V gene has CDR1 SGDLS and CDR2 YYNGEE. The V segment lost 4 bases and the J segment 0 bases; nucleotides outside the gene matches: 6. CDR3 length equals 16 residues. This clone was seen just once. The material sequenced was PBMCs. This TCR derives from a woman younger than 35 in good health and CMV-seronegative. The chain employs TRBV9 and TRBJ2-1; 8 nucleotides agree with TRBD2. CDR3 protein: CASSISGIGSYNEQFF. In nucleotides, the CDR3 is TGTGCCAGCAGCATTAGCGGGATCGGCTCCTACAATGAGCAGTTCTTC. Using reference TRBV9 and TRBJ2-1 for the parts outside the CDR3, the full variable domain is DSGVTQTPKHLITATGQRVTLRCSPRSGDLSVYWYQQSLDQGLQFLIQYYNGEERAKGNILERFSAQQFPDLHSELNLSSLELGDSALYFCASSISGIGSYNEQFFGPGTRLTVL.